This T cell receptor (beta chain) comes out of a study of Ad26.COV2.S vaccination and SARS-CoV-2 variants. Turning to the study itself: The vaccine Ad26.COV2.S was put into the muscle once, or twice with 56 days between.

Using immunoSEQ multiplex PCR, the repertoire was profiled, and TCRdb retains in-frame clones only, with some absent. The sample lists 380,000 or so clones; 83% were seen once. The CDR3 totals 15 residues. Germline trimming cut 2 bases from V and 4 bases from J; bases unmatched to any gene: 4. In regard to this clone: The antigen remains undetermined.

Findings of the study overall: The TCR breadth and depth analyses may have produced an underestimate of total T cell responses. Post-vaccination breadth of spike-specific CD8+ and CD4+ T cell responses was reportedly substantial.

The treatment here: roughly 19 received Ad26.COV2.S at low or high dose, single or two shots; 5 received placebo; per-sample allocation not given. The study sampled participants on day 63 after the first vaccine or placebo injection. The specimen comprised peripheral blood, sampled in a trial of Ad26.COV2.S vaccine versus placebo. The rearrangement joins TRBV5-3 to TRBJ2-2; TRBD1 matches 8 bases. TRBV5-3 is marked as an open reading frame, function uncertain. This clonotype was obtained from a person between 18 and 65 years old who received the Ad26.COV2.S COVID-19 vaccine or a placebo. CDR3 loop: CARSLQGVFTGELFF. The CDR3 DNA is TGTGCCAGAAGCTTACAGGGGGTCTTCACCGGGGAGCTGTTTTTT.